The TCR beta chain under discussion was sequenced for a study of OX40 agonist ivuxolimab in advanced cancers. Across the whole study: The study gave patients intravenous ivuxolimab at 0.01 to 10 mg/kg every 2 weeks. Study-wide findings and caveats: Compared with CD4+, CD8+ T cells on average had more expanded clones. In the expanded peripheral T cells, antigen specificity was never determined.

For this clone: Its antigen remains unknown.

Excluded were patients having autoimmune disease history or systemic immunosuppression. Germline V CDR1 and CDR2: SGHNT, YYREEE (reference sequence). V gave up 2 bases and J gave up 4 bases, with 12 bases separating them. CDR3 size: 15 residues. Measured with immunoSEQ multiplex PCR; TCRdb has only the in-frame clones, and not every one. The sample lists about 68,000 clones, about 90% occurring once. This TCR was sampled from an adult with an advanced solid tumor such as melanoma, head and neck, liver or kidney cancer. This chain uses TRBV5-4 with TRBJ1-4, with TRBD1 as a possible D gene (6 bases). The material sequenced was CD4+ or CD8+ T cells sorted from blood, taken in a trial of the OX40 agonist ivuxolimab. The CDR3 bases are TGTGCCAGCAGCTTACAGGAGGGGGGTAATGAAAAACTGTTTTTT. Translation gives CASSLQEGGNEKLFF.